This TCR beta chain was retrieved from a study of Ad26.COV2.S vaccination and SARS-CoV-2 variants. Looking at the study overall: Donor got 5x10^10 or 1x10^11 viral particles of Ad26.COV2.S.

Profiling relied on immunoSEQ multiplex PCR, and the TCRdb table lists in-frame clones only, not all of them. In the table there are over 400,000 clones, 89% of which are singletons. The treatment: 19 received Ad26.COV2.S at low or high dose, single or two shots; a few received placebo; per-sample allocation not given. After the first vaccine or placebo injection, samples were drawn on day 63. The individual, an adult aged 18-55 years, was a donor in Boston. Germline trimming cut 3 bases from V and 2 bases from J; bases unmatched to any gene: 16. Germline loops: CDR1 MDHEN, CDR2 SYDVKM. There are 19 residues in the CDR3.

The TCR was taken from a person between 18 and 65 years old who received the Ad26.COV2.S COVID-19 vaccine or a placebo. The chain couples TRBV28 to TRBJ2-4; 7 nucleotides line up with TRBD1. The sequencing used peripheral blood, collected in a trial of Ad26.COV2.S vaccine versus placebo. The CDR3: CASSLPPPRQGRPKNIQYF. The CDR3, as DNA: TGTGCCAGCAGTTTGCCCCCTCCTCGACAGGGTCGACCCAAAAACATTCAGTACTTC.